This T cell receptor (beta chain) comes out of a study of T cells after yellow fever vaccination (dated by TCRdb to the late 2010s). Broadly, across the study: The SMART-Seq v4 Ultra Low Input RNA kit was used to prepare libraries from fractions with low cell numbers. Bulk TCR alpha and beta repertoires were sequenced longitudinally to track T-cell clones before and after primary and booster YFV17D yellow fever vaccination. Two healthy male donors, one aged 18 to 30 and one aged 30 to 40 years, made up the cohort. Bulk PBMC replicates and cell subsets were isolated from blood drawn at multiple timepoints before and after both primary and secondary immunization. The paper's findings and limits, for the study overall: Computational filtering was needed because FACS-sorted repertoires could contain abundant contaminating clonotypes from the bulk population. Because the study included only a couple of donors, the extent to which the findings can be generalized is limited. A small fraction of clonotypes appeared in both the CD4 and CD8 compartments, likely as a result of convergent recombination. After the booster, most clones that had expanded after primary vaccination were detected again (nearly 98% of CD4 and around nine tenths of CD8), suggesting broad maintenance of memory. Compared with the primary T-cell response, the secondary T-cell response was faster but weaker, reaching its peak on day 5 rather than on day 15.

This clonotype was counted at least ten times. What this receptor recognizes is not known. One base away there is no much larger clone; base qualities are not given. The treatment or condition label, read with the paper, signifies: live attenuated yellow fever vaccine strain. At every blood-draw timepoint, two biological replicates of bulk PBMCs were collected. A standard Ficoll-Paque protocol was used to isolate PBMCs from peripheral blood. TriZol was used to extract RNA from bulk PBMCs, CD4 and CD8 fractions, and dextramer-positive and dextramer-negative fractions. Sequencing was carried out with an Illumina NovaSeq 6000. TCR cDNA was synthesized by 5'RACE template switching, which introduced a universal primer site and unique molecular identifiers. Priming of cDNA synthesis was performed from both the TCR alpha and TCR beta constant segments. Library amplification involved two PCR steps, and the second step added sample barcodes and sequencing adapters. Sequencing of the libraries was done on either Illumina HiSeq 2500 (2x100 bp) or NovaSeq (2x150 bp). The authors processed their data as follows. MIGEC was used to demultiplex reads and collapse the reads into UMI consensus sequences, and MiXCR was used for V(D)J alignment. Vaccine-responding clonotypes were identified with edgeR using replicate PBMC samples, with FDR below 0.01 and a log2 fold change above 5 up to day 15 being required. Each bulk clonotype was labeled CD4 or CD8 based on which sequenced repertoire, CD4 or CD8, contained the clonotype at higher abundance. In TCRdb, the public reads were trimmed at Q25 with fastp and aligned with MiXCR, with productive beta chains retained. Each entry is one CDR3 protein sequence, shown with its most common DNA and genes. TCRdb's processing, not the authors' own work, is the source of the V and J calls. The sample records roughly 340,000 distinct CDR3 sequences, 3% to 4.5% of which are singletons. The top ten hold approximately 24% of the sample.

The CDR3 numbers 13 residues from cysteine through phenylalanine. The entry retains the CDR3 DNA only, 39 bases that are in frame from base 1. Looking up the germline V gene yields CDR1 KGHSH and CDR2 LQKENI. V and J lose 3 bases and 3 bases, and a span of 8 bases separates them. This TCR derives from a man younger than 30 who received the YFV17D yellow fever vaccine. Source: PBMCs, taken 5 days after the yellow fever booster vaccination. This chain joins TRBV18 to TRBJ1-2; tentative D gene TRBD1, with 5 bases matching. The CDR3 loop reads CASSPDSDYGYTF. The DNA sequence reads TGTGCCAGCTCACCCGACAGTGACTATGGCTACACCTTC.